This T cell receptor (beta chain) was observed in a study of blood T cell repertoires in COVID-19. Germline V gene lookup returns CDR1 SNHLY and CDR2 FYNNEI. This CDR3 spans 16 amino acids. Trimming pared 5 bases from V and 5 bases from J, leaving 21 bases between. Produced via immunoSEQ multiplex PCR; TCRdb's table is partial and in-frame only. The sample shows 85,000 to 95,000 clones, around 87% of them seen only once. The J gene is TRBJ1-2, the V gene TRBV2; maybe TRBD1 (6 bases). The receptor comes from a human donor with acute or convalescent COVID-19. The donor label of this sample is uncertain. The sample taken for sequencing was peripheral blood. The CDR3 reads CASSLHPGTSGYGYTF. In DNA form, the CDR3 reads TGTGCCAGCAGTCTACACCCGGGGACATCAGGATATGGCTACACCTTC.